These 13 T cell receptor beta chains share one sample of origin, sequenced in a study of technical replicates of blood from several donors. Here immunoSEQ multiplex PCR was the method, and the copy in TCRdb shows in-frame clones only, minus some. The table records roughly 12,000 clones, roughly 80% of them present only once. Sequencing input: PBMCs. The receptors originated from a human donor in good health.

This chain connects TRBV30 to TRBJ1-2; possibly TRBD1 for D (5 bases). Per germline, CDR1 GTSNPN and CDR2 SVGIG (reference sequence). The CDR3 is made up of 10 amino acids. Between the trimmed V and J ends, which lost 8 bases and 7 bases, there was a span of 11 bases. The CDR3 nucleotides read TGTGCCCTACGGAGGGGTGGCTACACCTTC. Translated: CALRRGGYTF.

Only a few counts were recorded for this clone. The chain links TRBV27 to TRBJ1-1; possibly TRBD1 for D (5 bases). Germline V gene sequence: CDR1 MNHEY, CDR2 SMNVEV (reference sequence). The CDR3 is 13 amino acids. Trimming stripped 4 bases from V and 1 base from J, with 7 bases between. CDR3 sequence (DNA): TGTGCCAGCAGTTACGACAGGAACACTGAAGCTTTCTTT. Residues: CASSYDRNTEAFF.

J is TRBJ2-5 and V is TRBV6-1; tentative D call: TRBD1 (5 bases). CDR1 is MNHNS, CDR2 SASEGT, per germline. CDR3 size: 14 residues. Trimming stripped 1 base from V and 2 bases from J, with 8 bases between. CDR3 bases: TGTGCCAGCAGTGAAGTCAGGGCTCAAGAGACCCAGTACTTC. It translates to CASSEVRAQETQYF.

DNA of the CDR3: TGTGCCAGCAGTTCTGTTTCCTATGGCTACACCTTC. It specifies CASSSVSYGYTF. The V call is TRBV7-8, the J call TRBJ1-2; no reliable D call. The V end was cut by 6 bases, the J end by 4 bases, with 9 bases between. Germline CDR1 and CDR2: SGHVS and FQNEAQ. The CDR3 contains 12 residues.

This clone has a handful of counts. V usage is TRBV6-5 and J usage is TRBJ1-2; TRBD1 agrees at 7 bases. Looked up from germline, CDR1 is MNHEY and CDR2 is SVGAGI. The trim removed 2 bases at V and 8 bases at J, leaving 5 bases unmatched. This CDR3 spans 13 amino acids. The CDR3 sequence: CASSYVQGDGYTF. For the CDR3, the DNA is TGTGCCAGCAGTTACGTCCAGGGGGACGGCTACACCTTC.

V and J are TRBV27 and TRBJ1-6, with D unresolved. The length of the CDR3 is 13 residues. V was shortened by 6 bases and J by 8 bases, with 11 bases between the two germline ends. CDR1 and CDR2 from the germline V gene are MNHEY and SMNVEV (reference sequence). This CDR3 reads CASRAAAHSPLHF. Written as DNA, the CDR3 is TGTGCCAGCAGGGCGGCCGCTCATTCACCCCTCCACTTT.

The chain has TRBV5-1 and TRBJ2-1, with D maybe TRBD2 (5 bases). V was shortened by 7 bases and J by 6 bases, with 14 bases between the two germline ends. The germline gives CDR1 SGHRS, CDR2 YFSETQ. This CDR3 is built from 13 residues. The CDR3 protein is CASGESLGNEQFF. In nucleotides, the CDR3 is TGCGCCAGCGGAGAGTCACTAGGCAATGAGCAGTTCTTC.

The chain is built from TRBV29-1 and TRBJ2-1; possible D gene TRBD2, 6 bases. The ends were cut back, 4 bases at V and 3 bases at J, with 13 bases in the middle. Looked up from germline, CDR1 is SQVTM and CDR2 is ANQGSEA. The CDR3 sequence is 14 residues long. The CDR3 loop is CSVGNRDFYNEQFF. The CDR3 DNA reads as TGCAGCGTTGGAAACCGGGACTTCTACAATGAGCAGTTCTTC.

V usage is TRBV6-1 and J usage is TRBJ2-1; D unresolved. CDR1 and CDR2 from the germline V gene are MNHNS and SASEGT. Trimming shortened V by 1 base and J by 0 bases, and 7 bases separated the two germline ends. The CDR3 covers 15 residues. In nucleotides, the CDR3 is TGTGCCAGCAGTGAAGACCCTAGCTCCTACAATGAGCAGTTCTTC. Translating gives CASSEDPSSYNEQFF.

The gene calls are TRBV27 and TRBJ2-2, with D maybe TRBD2 (6 bases). V was clipped by 5 bases and J by 8 bases, with 18 bases between them. Germline lookup yields CDR1 MNHEY and CDR2 SMNVEV (reference sequence). The CDR3 has 15 residues. CDR3 loop: CASSTRLVLGGELFF. The DNA of the CDR3 is TGTGCCAGCAGTACCAGACTAGTGCTTGGGGGGGAGCTGTTTTTT.

This chain connects TRBV27 to TRBJ2-3; 14 positions match TRBD2. Germline CDR1 MNHEY, CDR2 SMNVEV (reference sequence). J was trimmed by 4 bases and V by 3 bases; bases with no gene match: 0. The CDR3 has 15 amino acids. CDR3 DNA sequence: TGTGCCAGCAGTTTGGGACTAGCGGGAGCAGATACGCAGTATTTT. Its protein is CASSLGLAGADTQYF.

The V call is TRBV12-5, the J call TRBJ2-3; D might be TRBD2 (6 bases). The CDR3 is 15 amino acids. CDR1 LGHNT and CDR2 FRNRAP come from the germline V gene. V lost 1 base and J 1 base, leaving 9 bases between the germline ends. The CDR3 DNA sequence: TGTGCTAGTGGTTTGGGATCGGGAGGCACAGATACGCAGTATTTT. As protein: CASGLGSGGTDTQYF.

The V gene is TRBV7-6, the J gene TRBJ2-4; 7 bases agree with TRBD2. This CDR3 region has 16 residues. CDR1 and CDR2 (germline): SGHVS, FNYEAQ. V dropped 5 bases and J dropped 7; count of bases not matched to a gene: 14. The CDR3 DNA is TGTGCCAGCAGCCAAACTAGCGAACACGACCTTAACATTCAGTACTTC. It translates to CASSQTSEHDLNIQYF. The full variable domain, in which reference TRBV7-6 and TRBJ2-4 provide the parts outside the CDR3, is GAGVSQSPRYKVTKRGQDVALRCDPISGHVSLYWYRQALGQGPEFLTYFNYEAQQDKSGLPNDRFSAERPEGSISTLTIQRTEQRDSAMYRCASSQTSEHDLNIQYFGAGTRLSVL.